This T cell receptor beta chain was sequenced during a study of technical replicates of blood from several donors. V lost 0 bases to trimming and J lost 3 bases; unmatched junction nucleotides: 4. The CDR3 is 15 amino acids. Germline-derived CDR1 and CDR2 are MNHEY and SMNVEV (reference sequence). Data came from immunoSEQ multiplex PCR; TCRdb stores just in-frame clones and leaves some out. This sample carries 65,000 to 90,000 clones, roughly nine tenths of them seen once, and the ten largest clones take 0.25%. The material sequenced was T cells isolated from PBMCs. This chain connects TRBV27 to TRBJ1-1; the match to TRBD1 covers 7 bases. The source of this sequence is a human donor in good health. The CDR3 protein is CASSLSGQDHTEAFF. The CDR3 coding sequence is TGTGCCAGCAGTTTATCCGGACAGGATCACACTGAAGCTTTCTTT.